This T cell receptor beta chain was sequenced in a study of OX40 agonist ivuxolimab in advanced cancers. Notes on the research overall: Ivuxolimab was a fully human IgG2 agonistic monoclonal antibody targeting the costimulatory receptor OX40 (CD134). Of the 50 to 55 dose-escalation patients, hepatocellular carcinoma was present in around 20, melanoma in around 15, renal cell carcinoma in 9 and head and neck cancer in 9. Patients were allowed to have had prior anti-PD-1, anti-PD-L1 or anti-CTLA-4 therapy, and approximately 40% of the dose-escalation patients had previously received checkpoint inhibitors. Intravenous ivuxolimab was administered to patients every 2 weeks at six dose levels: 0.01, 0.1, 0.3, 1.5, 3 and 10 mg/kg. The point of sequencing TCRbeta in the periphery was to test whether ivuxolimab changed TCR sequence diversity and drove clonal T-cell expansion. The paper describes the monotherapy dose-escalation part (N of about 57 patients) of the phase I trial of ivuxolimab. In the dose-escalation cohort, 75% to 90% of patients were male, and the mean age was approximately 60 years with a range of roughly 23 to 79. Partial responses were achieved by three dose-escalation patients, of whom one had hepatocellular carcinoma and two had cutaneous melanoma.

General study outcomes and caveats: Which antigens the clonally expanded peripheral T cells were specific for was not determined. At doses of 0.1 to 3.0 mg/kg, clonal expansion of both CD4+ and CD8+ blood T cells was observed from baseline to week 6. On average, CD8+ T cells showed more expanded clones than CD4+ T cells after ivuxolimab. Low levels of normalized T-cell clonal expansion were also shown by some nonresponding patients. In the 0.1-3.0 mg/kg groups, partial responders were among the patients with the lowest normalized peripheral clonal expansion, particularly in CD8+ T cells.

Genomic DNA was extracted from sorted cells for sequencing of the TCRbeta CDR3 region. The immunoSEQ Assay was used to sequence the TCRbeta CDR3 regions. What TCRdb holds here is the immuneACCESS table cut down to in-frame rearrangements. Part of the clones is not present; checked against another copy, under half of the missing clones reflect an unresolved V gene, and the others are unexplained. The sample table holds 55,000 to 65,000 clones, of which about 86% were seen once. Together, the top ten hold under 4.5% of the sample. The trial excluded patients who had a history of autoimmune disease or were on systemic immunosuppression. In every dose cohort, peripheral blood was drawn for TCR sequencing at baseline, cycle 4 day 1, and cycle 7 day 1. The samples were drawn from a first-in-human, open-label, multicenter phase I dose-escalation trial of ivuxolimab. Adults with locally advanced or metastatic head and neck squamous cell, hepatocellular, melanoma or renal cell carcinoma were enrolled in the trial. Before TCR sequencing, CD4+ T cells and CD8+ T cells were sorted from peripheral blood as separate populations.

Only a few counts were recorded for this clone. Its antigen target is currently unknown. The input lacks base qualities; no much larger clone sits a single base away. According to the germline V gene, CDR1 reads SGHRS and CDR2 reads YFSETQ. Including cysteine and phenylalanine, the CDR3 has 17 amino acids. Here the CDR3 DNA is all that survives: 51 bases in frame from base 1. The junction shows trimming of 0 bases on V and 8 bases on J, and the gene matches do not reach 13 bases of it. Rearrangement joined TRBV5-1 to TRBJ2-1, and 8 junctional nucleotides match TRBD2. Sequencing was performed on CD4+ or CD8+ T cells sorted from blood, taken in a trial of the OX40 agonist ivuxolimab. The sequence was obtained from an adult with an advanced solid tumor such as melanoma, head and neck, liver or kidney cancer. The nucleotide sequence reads TGCGCCAGCAGCTTGGCCGACGGGGGGGCCGCAGTCGATGAGCAGTTCTTC. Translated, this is CASSLADGGAAVDEQFF.